The next 31 T cell receptor beta chains were all read from a single sample in a study of blood T cells in healthy people across ages. A second PCR, run for roughly 6 to 11 cycles, used a sample-barcoded 5' primer plus a J-beta primer mix. MiXCR was run by TCRdb on the 5' RACE reads, yielding one entry per CDR3 protein. Found here are 500,000 to 600,000 distinct CDR3 sequences, about 26% of them singletons; the top ten hold less than 20%. The source material was blood. The receptors were gathered from a woman in her 70s in good health.

This sequence joins TRBV5-1 and TRBJ1-2; the D is unclear. The CDR3 runs 15 residues. The V gene lost 2 bases and the J gene lost 1 base, with 12 bases spanning the gap. The V gene's germline CDR1 is SGHRS and CDR2 YFSETQ. CDR3 nucleotides: TGCGCCAGCAGCTTTGGGTCTCCTTATAACTATGGCTACACCTTC. Translated: CASSFGSPYNYGYTF.

The V gene is TRBV7-2, the J gene TRBJ1-3; TRBD1 is a possible D gene (6 bases). Germline CDR1 and CDR2: SGHTA and FQGNSA. The V end lost 0 bases, the J end lost 0 bases, and 15 bases lay between the germline ends. The CDR3 covers 18 residues. CDR3 sequence: CASSLARIGGHSGNTIYF. DNA for the CDR3: TGTGCCAGCAGCTTAGCGCGTATAGGGGGGCACTCTGGAAACACCATATATTTT.

CDR3: CASSIEGSSNEKLFF. CDR3 nucleotides: TGTGCCAGTAGTATAGAGGGTTCTTCTAATGAAAAACTGTTTTTT. This chain links TRBV19 with TRBJ1-4, with unresolved D. The ends were cut back, 0 bases at V and 3 bases at J, with 8 bases in the middle. Germline V gene lookup returns CDR1 LNHDA and CDR2 SQIVND (reference sequence). The CDR3 runs to 15 residues.

This clonotype was counted a few times. This rearrangement joins TRBV7-2 to TRBJ2-4; D unclear. Per germline, CDR1 SGHTA and CDR2 FQGNSA. The V and J ends lost 5 bases and 0 bases respectively, with 11 bases between them. This CDR3 is built from 15 residues. In DNA, the CDR3 is TGTGCCAGCAGCCCCCAGACGGTAGCCAAAAACATTCAGTACTTC. Residues: CASSPQTVAKNIQYF.

Here the CDR3 reads CASSQDMGIAGGRETQYF. The CDR3 DNA reads TGTGCCAGCAGCCAAGATATGGGGATAGCGGGGGGACGTGAGACCCAGTACTTC. J is TRBJ2-1 and V is TRBV3-1; the match to TRBD2 covers 10 bases. The J call is in doubt because the DNA end fits TRBJ2-5 better. The CDR3 sequence is 18 residues long. Germline CDR1 LGHDT, CDR2 YNNKEL (reference sequence).

The V gene is TRBV20-1, the J gene TRBJ2-1; 7 nucleotides agree with TRBD1. J lost 4 bases, V lost 4 bases, and 7 bases had no gene match. CDR1 is DFQATT, CDR2 SNEGSKA, per germline (reference sequence). This CDR3 contains 14 residues. The CDR3 spells CSAKTGRVYNEQFF. In nucleotides, the CDR3 is TGCAGTGCTAAGACAGGGAGAGTTTACAATGAGCAGTTCTTC.

The J gene is TRBJ1-2, the V gene TRBV6-1; D is perhaps TRBD1 (5 bases). This CDR3 comprises 13 residues. The germline V gene has CDR1 MNHNS and CDR2 SASEGT. V lost 10 bases and J 5 bases, leaving 17 bases between the germline ends. CDR3: CATRQSRVYGYTF. The DNA for the CDR3 is TGTGCCACCAGACAGTCCCGAGTTTATGGCTACACCTTC.

V usage is TRBV6-1 and J usage is TRBJ2-5; 8 bases are shared with TRBD1. Germline CDR1 MNHNS, CDR2 SASEGT. The CDR3 totals 16 residues. V lost 2 bases and J lost 2; bases outside the gene matches: 7. CDR3 DNA sequence: TGTGCCAGCAGTGAATGGAGACAGGGGAGGCAAGAGACCCAGTACTTC. Protein sequence: CASSEWRQGRQETQYF.

This clonotype was seen more than once but under ten times. The chain combines TRBV4-2 with TRBJ2-7; D is tentatively TRBD1 or TRBD2 (6 bases each). Germline V gene data show CDR1 as LGHNA and CDR2 as YNFKEQ. V lost 8 bases, J lost 6 bases, and 20 bases lay in between. CDR3 size: 14 residues. The CDR3 nucleotides read TGTGCCAGCGAAAAAGAGGGTACGGGGGCCGAGCAGTACTTC. This gives the protein CASEKEGTGAEQYF.

V and J are TRBV7-2 and TRBJ1-4, with D tentatively TRBD1 (5 bases). V was clipped by 5 bases and J by 8 bases, with 15 bases between them. Germline assignment: CDR1 SGHTA and CDR2 FQGNSA. CDR3 length equals 14 residues. The CDR3 nucleotides read TGTGCCAGCAGCCCGGGGACCCTGAAGGAAAAACTGTTTTTT. Amino acids: CASSPGTLKEKLFF.

About this clonotype itself: A read error may explain this, as a much larger clone is one base away. This sequence joins TRBV12-3 or TRBV12-4 and TRBJ2-3; a possible D gene is TRBD2 (5 bases). The CDR3 is 15 residues long. This chain's CDR3 is CASSFAGISTDAQYF. The CDR3 DNA reads as TGTGCCAGCAGTTTTGCCGGGATCAGCACAGATGCGCAGTATTTT.

This sequence joins TRBV5-1 and TRBJ1-3; D possibly corresponds to TRBD1 (5 bases). Trimming left V 4 bases short and J 4 bases short, with 18 bases between. The CDR3 totals 16 residues. The germline V gene has CDR1 SGHRS and CDR2 YFSETQ. CDR3 protein: CASSPTAREAGNTIYF. The CDR3 DNA is TGCGCCAGCAGCCCCACGGCCAGGGAAGCCGGAAACACCATATATTTT.

The chain couples TRBV6-5 to TRBJ2-7, with D possibly being TRBD2 (6 bases). Germline assignment: CDR1 MNHEY and CDR2 SVGAGI. The CDR3 consists of 17 residues. V was cut by 2 bases and J by 3 bases, with 20 bases left in between. CDR3 region: CASSYPFLWDFDYEQYF. For the CDR3, the DNA is TGTGCCAGCAGTTACCCCTTCCTTTGGGACTTCGACTACGAGCAGTACTTC.

This clonotype was counted only a few times. The J gene is TRBJ1-1, the V gene TRBV20-1; D not certain. Trimming stripped 1 base from V and 5 bases from J, with 14 bases between. This CDR3 is 14 amino acids long. Germline CDR1 reads DFQATT; CDR2 reads SNEGSKA (reference sequence). The CDR3 sequence: CSARGGGGTTEAFF. CDR3 coding DNA: TGCAGTGCTAGAGGTGGAGGAGGTACGACTGAAGCTTTCTTT.

This clonotype appeared a few times. The rearrangement uses TRBV20-1 and TRBJ1-2; tentative D call: TRBD1 (5 bases). The CDR3 is 14 residues long. The V gene lost 1 base and the J gene lost 7 bases, with 16 bases spanning the gap. Looked up from germline, CDR1 is DFQATT and CDR2 is SNEGSKA (reference sequence). The CDR3 bases are TGCAGTGCTAGAGGGCCAGGGACCGGGTCTGGCTACACCTTC. It translates to CSARGPGTGSGYTF.

The chain combines TRBV11-1 with TRBJ2-5, with 8 bases that match TRBD2. Germline-derived CDR1 and CDR2 are SGHAT and FQDESV (reference sequence). V shed 5 bases and J 2 bases; nucleotides not matched to a gene: 7. This CDR3 contains 15 residues. The DNA for the CDR3 is TGTGCCAGCAGCACCCGCGGGGGGCAACAAGAGACCCAGTACTTC. Its protein is CASSTRGGQQETQYF.

The genes are TRBV12-3 or TRBV12-4 and TRBJ2-1, with 11 nucleotides matching TRBD2. This CDR3 is 14 amino acids long. Losses at the gene ends were 4 bases for V and 8 bases for J; bases not matched to a gene: 4. CDR3 residues: CASSSRLAGYEQFF. The CDR3 DNA reads TGTGCCAGCAGTTCCAGACTAGCGGGGTATGAGCAGTTCTTC.

The chain recombines TRBV20-1 with TRBJ2-5, with unresolved D. Trimming left V 8 bases short and J 7 bases short, with 17 bases between. The CDR3 length is 12 residues. Germline V gene sequence: CDR1 DFQATT, CDR2 SNEGSKA (reference sequence). CDR3 coding DNA: TGCAGTACCATCGGGCAGATGGCGACCCAGTACTTC. Its protein product is CSTIGQMATQYF.

The genes are TRBV6-6 and TRBJ1-1; D is ambiguous. V was clipped by 8 bases and J by 8 bases, with 15 bases between them. The CDR3 runs to 12 residues. Germline lookup yields CDR1 MNHNY and CDR2 SVGAGI (reference sequence). CDR3: CASRTVASEAFF. CDR3 coding DNA: TGTGCCAGCCGAACCGTAGCCTCCGAAGCTTTCTTT.

Notes on this clonotype: One junction end does not reproduce the germline sequence, and a read error may be involved. This chain joins TRBV5-1 and TRBJ2-1; tentative D call: TRBD2 (6 bases). The CDR3 extends over 15 amino acids. Germline CDR1 reads SGHRS; CDR2 reads YFSETQ. The CDR3 region has the DNA TGCGCCGGCAGCTTGGAGGGGATTTCCTACAATGAGCAGTTCTTC. It is translated as CAGSLEGISYNEQFF.

This chain joins TRBV12-3 or TRBV12-4 and TRBJ2-1; D remains unclear. The CDR3 is made up of 11 amino acids. The germline V and J ends were trimmed by 5 bases and 10 bases, with 9 bases remaining between them. The DNA for the CDR3 is TGTGCCAGCAGTCCCCTGTCGGAGCAGTTCTTC. Translated, it gives CASSPLSEQFF.

This clonotype appeared many times. The chain joins TRBV18 to TRBJ2-7; D ambiguous. This CDR3 has 12 residues. Per germline, CDR1 KGHSH and CDR2 LQKENI. Trimming took 9 bases from V and 2 from J, leaving 11 bases between them. The CDR3 protein is CASRDQTYEQYF. CDR3 in DNA: TGTGCCAGTCGAGATCAAACCTACGAGCAGTACTTC.

This clonotype has only a few counts. The chain combines TRBV7-2 with TRBJ2-2; D not resolved. In germline, CDR1 is SGHTA, CDR2 FQGNSA. The CDR3 has 13 amino acids. V was trimmed by 3 bases and J by 4 bases, leaving 6 bases between them. The CDR3 reads CASSLFATGELFF. As DNA, the CDR3 is TGTGCCAGCAGCTTGTTTGCCACCGGGGAGCTGTTTTTT. Variable domain in full (rest from reference TRBV7-2 and TRBJ2-2): GAGVSQSPSNKVTEKGKDVELRCDPISGHTALYWYRQSLGQGLEFLIYFQGNSAPDKSGLPSDRFSAERTGGSVSTLTIQRTQQEDSAVYLCASSLFATGELFFGEGSRLTVL.

A few counts support this clonotype. The V and J genes are TRBV13 and TRBJ2-5; TRBD2 aligns across 7 bases. The DNA end is a closer match to TRBJ2-1, so the J assignment may be wrong. Germline lookup yields CDR1 PRHDT and CDR2 FYEKMQ (reference sequence). The CDR3 spans 14 residues. The CDR3 sequence is CASSLGGRGGEQFF. CDR3 coding DNA: TGTGCCAGCAGCTTAGGAGGGAGGGGCGGTGAGCAGTTCTTC.

This chain joins TRBV12-3 or TRBV12-4 and TRBJ2-5; TRBD2 is a possible D gene (7 bases). This CDR3 spans 15 amino acids. The V end was cut by 6 bases, the J end by 5 bases, with 19 bases between. The DNA of the CDR3 is TGTGCCAGCAGCCCAAACGTGGGGGGGGCGGAGACCCAGTACTTC. This encodes CASSPNVGGAETQYF.

The V gene is TRBV3-1, the J gene TRBJ2-3; unclear D gene. With 2 bases removed from V and 5 bases from J, the gap between germline ends came to 5 bases. CDR3 length: 12 residues. Germline CDR1 LGHDT, CDR2 YNNKEL (reference sequence). The CDR3 spells CASSQNQDTQYF. The DNA of the CDR3 is TGTGCCAGCAGCCAAAACCAAGATACGCAGTATTTT.

This clonotype has a handful of counts. The chain combines TRBV5-1 with TRBJ1-1; D possibly corresponds to TRBD1 (5 bases). Trimming took 1 base from V and 5 from J, leaving 9 bases between them. Germline V gene data show CDR1 as SGHRS and CDR2 as YFSETQ. This CDR3 comprises 13 residues. The CDR3, as DNA: TGCGCCAGCAGCTTGACCGACAGAACTGAAGCTTTCTTT. Encoded protein: CASSLTDRTEAFF.

This clonotype was observed many times. The rearrangement uses TRBV12-3 or TRBV12-4 and TRBJ1-4, with 9 bases aligning to TRBD1. The CDR3 contains 14 residues. Trimming removed 6 bases from V and 7 bases from J; junction bases left unmatched: 6. Written as DNA, the CDR3 is TGTGCCAGCAGCCTCGACAGGGGGGTTGAAAAACTGTTTTTT. This translates into CASSLDRGVEKLFF.

The V gene is TRBV20-1, the J gene TRBJ2-7; 10 positions match TRBD1. The CDR3 sequence is 14 residues long. V shed 4 bases, J shed 5 bases, and the junction held 8 bases outside the gene matches. Germline CDR1 DFQATT, CDR2 SNEGSKA (reference sequence). The DNA for the CDR3 is TGCAGTGCTACGCCGGGACAGGGGTCCCACGAGCAGTACTTC. It encodes CSATPGQGSHEQYF.

The chain recombines TRBV12-3 or TRBV12-4 with TRBJ1-2; perhaps TRBD1 as D (5 bases). Between the trimmed V and J ends, which lost 3 bases and 6 bases, there was a span of 14 bases. The length of the CDR3 is 14 residues. The CDR3 loop reads CASSFRQPPNGYTF. CDR3 in DNA: TGTGCCAGCAGTTTTAGACAGCCGCCAAATGGCTACACCTTC.

This chain connects TRBV20-1 to TRBJ2-7, with 9 bases aligning to TRBD2. This CDR3 has 15 residues. J was trimmed by 5 bases and V by 4 bases; bases with no gene match: 12. CDR1 is DFQATT and CDR2 is SNEGSKA in the germline V gene (reference sequence). CDR3 nucleotide sequence: TGCAGTGCTACCACTCTAGCGGGGAGATCCCACGAGCAGTACTTC. Encoded protein: CSATTLAGRSHEQYF.